Listed below are T cell receptor beta chains from one sample, sequenced in a study of technical replicates of blood from a few donors. Some clones are missing from TCRdb's copy, which holds only in-frame ones; the method was immunoSEQ multiplex PCR. Counted here are some 14,000 clones, 84% occurring once; the ten biggest clones make up roughly a tenth. Specimen: PBMCs. All receptors derive from a human donor in good health. Each CDR3 is given with its conserved first and last residue. Each record gives: J gene, D gene, clone size, V gene, CDR3 protein, CDR3 DNA. A D gene is named only where the DNA matches it firmly. Rows give clone size only sometimes, using once, few, many, or a class for an expanded clone.

TRBJ2-3 TRBD1 . TRBV5-5 CASSFRDRGHTDTQYF TGTGCCAGCAGCTTCAGGGACAGGGGTCACACAGATACGCAGTATTTT
TRBJ1-1 TRBD1 . TRBV5-1 CASSQGQTTEAFF TGCGCCAGCAGCCAGGGACAGACCACTGAAGCTTTCTTT
TRBJ1-1 . . TRBV6-5 CASSHQRGGREAFF TGTGCCAGCAGCCACCAGCGGGGGGGCCGGGAAGCTTTCTTT
TRBJ1-5 . . TRBV6-1 CASGRNQPQHF TGTGCCAGCGGGCGCAATCAGCCCCAGCATTTT
TRBJ2-1 TRBD1 once TRBV6-1 CAVKGGGEQFF TGTGCCGTTAAAGGGGGCGGTGAGCAGTTCTTC
TRBJ1-1 . . TRBV6-5 CASSFPGNTEAFF TGTGCCAGCAGTTTTCCAGGAAACACTGAAGCTTTCTTT
TRBJ1-2 TRBD1 . TRBV6-6 CASNPGTAQRDGYTF TGTGCCAGTAATCCAGGGACAGCGCAAAGGGATGGCTACACCTTC
TRBJ2-6 TRBD2 . TRBV27 CASSSVAGGPVFGANVLTF TGTGCCAGCAGTTCAGTAGCGGGAGGGCCGGTTTTTGGGGCCAACGTCCTGACTTTC
TRBJ2-1 TRBD2 . TRBV9 CASSVGTSGSFNEQFF TGTGCCAGCAGCGTAGGAACTAGCGGGAGTTTCAATGAGCAGTTCTTC
TRBJ1-4 TRBD1 . TRBV5-1 CASSLAGGYEKLFF TGCGCCAGCAGCTTGGCAGGGGGCTATGAAAAACTGTTTTTT
TRBJ2-2 TRBD2 . TRBV19 CATREDFTGELFF TGTGCCACCCGGGAGGACTTCACCGGGGAGCTGTTTTTT
TRBJ1-2 TRBD1 . TRBV6-4 CASRDSDRGQGYTF TGTGCCAGCAGAGACTCGGACAGGGGGCAAGGCTACACCTTC
TRBJ2-3 TRBD2 once TRBV7-7 CASSEGRTSGRADTQYF TGTGCCAGCAGCGAGGGGAGGACTAGCGGGAGGGCAGATACGCAGTATTTT
TRBJ2-1 . . TRBV28 CASSLEAAGTYNEQFF TGTGCCAGCAGTTTGGAGGCGGCGGGAACCTACAATGAGCAGTTCTTC
TRBJ1-1 TRBD1 . TRBV7-9 CASSDGQAGTEAFF TGTGCCAGCAGCGACGGACAGGCGGGTACTGAAGCTTTCTTT
TRBJ2-3 TRBD1 . TRBV10-3 CAISDQGQGNTDTQYF TGTGCCATCAGTGACCAGGGACAGGGAAACACAGATACGCAGTATTTT
TRBJ1-5 TRBD1 . TRBV19 CASSSTGGDQPQHF TGTGCCAGTAGTTCGACAGGGGGCGATCAGCCCCAGCATTTT
TRBJ2-3 TRBD1 few TRBV6-1 CASSAGTGHTDTQYF TGTGCCAGCAGTGCCGGGACAGGGCACACAGATACGCAGTATTTT
TRBJ1-2 TRBD1 . TRBV6-1 CASRDYDRGPLGYTF TGTGCCAGCAGGGACTACGACAGGGGCCCTTTAGGCTACACCTTC
TRBJ2-1 TRBD2 . TRBV18 CASSPPGLAGGGEQFF TGTGCCAGCTCACCACCGGGACTAGCGGGAGGGGGTGAGCAGTTCTTC
TRBJ2-5 . . TRBV6-5 CASSYDGVAGETQYF TGTGCCAGCAGTTACGACGGCGTCGCCGGGGAGACCCAGTACTTC
TRBJ2-7 TRBD1 once TRBV19 CASSTGQSSYEQYF TGTGCCAGTAGTACGGGACAGTCCTCCTACGAGCAGTACTTC
TRBJ1-2 . . TRBV18 CASSPRQDYTF TGTGCCAGCTCACCACGTCAGGACTACACCTTC
TRBJ2-3 TRBD2 once TRBV5-1 CASSLGGRADGDTQYF TGCGCCAGCAGCTTGGGTGGGAGGGCCGACGGAGATACGCAGTATTTT
TRBJ1-5 . . TRBV14 CASSQESNQPQHF TGTGCCAGCAGCCAAGAGAGTAATCAGCCCCAGCATTTT
TRBJ1-4 . . TRBV11-2 CASSLGRQRGEKLFF TGTGCCAGCAGCTTAGGGCGGCAGAGAGGTGAAAAACTGTTTTTT
TRBJ2-1 . . TRBV9 CASSSRQASSYNEQFF TGTGCCAGCAGCTCCCGGCAGGCCAGCTCCTACAATGAGCAGTTCTTC
TRBJ2-7 TRBD2 . TRBV7-3 CASSPGVAGIGEQYF TGTGCCAGCAGCCCCGGCGTAGCGGGAATCGGCGAGCAGTACTTC
TRBJ2-3 TRBD2 . TRBV15 CATSRGAGDTDTQYF TGTGCCACCAGCAGAGGAGCGGGAGACACAGATACGCAGTATTTT
TRBJ2-5 . . TRBV5-1 CASSAPGHPFQETQYF TGCGCCAGCAGCGCCCCGGGACACCCTTTCCAAGAGACCCAGTACTTC
TRBJ2-7 . . TRBV7-6 CASSLEPGYEQYF TGTGCCAGCAGCTTAGAGCCTGGTTACGAGCAGTACTTC
TRBJ2-1 TRBD2 . TRBV30 CAWGGLAGVNEQFF TGTGCCTGGGGCGGGCTAGCGGGAGTTAATGAGCAGTTCTTC
TRBJ1-5 TRBD1 . TRBV29-1 CSVLAGTGEVAPQHF TGCAGCGTTCTGGCCGGGACAGGGGAAGTTGCGCCCCAGCATTTT
TRBJ2-2 TRBD2 . TRBV19 CASVLSGLASTGELFF TGTGCCAGCGTTCTTTCCGGACTAGCCAGCACCGGGGAGCTGTTTTTT
TRBJ1-2 . . TRBV10-2 CASSESKGMSGYTF TGCGCCAGCAGTGAGTCAAAGGGGATGAGTGGCTACACCTTC
TRBJ2-3 TRBD2 . TRBV6-6 CASRTSGTTDTQYF TGTGCCAGCAGGACTAGCGGGACCACAGATACGCAGTATTTT
TRBJ2-2 TRBD2 . TRBV7-6 CASSLKTSENTGELFF TGTGCCAGCAGCTTAAAAACTAGCGAGAACACCGGGGAGCTGTTTTTT
TRBJ2-3 . once TRBV5-1 CASSLGADTQYF TGCGCCAGCAGCTTGGGCGCAGATACGCAGTATTTT
TRBJ2-1 TRBD2 . TRBV12-5 CASGASYTGLAGGRLYNEQFF TGTGCTAGTGGTGCATCCTATACGGGACTAGCGGGAGGACGATTGTACAATGAGCAGTTCTTC
TRBJ2-7 . . TRBV4-1 CASSHGGSSYEQYF TGCGCCAGCAGCCATGGAGGGTCCTCCTACGAGCAGTACTTC
TRBJ2-1 . . TRBV7-2 CASSPRTTQPLRQFF TGTGCCAGCAGCCCACGGACAACCCAACCCCTGCGGCAGTTCTTC
TRBJ2-5 TRBD1 . TRBV5-5 CASSLAPGQGGETQYF TGTGCCAGCAGCCTGGCTCCGGGACAGGGAGGGGAGACCCAGTACTTC
TRBJ2-1 . . TRBV6-6 CASSYSGINNEQFF TGTGCCAGCAGTTACTCCGGGATTAACAATGAGCAGTTCTTC
TRBJ2-7 . . TRBV28 CASSTGWRGSSYEQYF TGTGCCAGCAGTACCGGTTGGAGAGGAAGCTCCTACGAGCAGTACTTC
TRBJ2-2 . . TRBV10-1 CASSEWAGGPGELFF TGCGCCAGCAGTGAGTGGGCCGGAGGCCCCGGGGAGCTGTTTTTT
TRBJ2-3 TRBD1 once TRBV27 CASSYRDSPVSTDTQYF TGTGCCAGCAGTTACCGGGACAGCCCTGTTTCCACAGATACGCAGTATTTT
TRBJ1-3 . . TRBV6-6 CASSLFPLSGNTIYF TGTGCCAGCAGCTTATTCCCACTCTCTGGAAACACCATATATTTT
TRBJ2-2 TRBD1 . TRBV11-2 CASSSDRAIGELFF TGTGCCAGCAGCTCCGACAGGGCGATCGGGGAGCTGTTTTTT
TRBJ2-7 . . TRBV19 CASSLDTQGLGKQYF TGTGCCAGTAGTCTCGATACTCAGGGGTTGGGGAAGCAGTACTTC
TRBJ2-1 TRBD2 . TRBV5-5 CASSQGLLSYNEQFF TGTGCCAGCAGCCAGGGACTACTGTCCTACAATGAGCAGTTCTTC
TRBJ2-1 TRBD2 once TRBV11-2 CASRGSSGRTGNEQFF TGTGCCAGCAGGGGGTCTAGCGGGAGGACTGGTAATGAGCAGTTCTTC